A selection of T cell receptor beta chains follows, all from one sample in a study of blood T cell repertoires in COVID-19. The protocol was immunoSEQ multiplex PCR, while the TCRdb copy is restricted to in-frame clones and leaves out a portion. The data show approximately 100,000 clones, around nine tenths seen once. Specimen: peripheral blood. Receptors were obtained from a man in his fifties in a cohort sampled during active COVID-19. Both conserved end residues are part of each CDR3. Fields, in order: V gene, clone size, J gene, D gene, CDR3 protein, CDR3 DNA. The D gene is left open where the match is weak. Size is stated for part of the rows, as once, few or many counts, or as a class when the clone is expanded.

V gene: TRBV5-1
clone size: NA
J gene: TRBJ2-3
D gene: TRBD1
CDR3 protein: CASSAGDRGMDTQYF
CDR3 DNA: TGCGCCAGCAGCGCCGGGGACAGGGGGATGGATACGCAGTATTTT

V gene: TRBV4-1
clone size: NA
J gene: TRBJ2-1
D gene: NA
CDR3 protein: CASSQVGAGSYNEQFF
CDR3 DNA: TGCGCCAGCAGCCAAGTTGGGGCAGGGTCCTACAATGAGCAGTTCTTC

V gene: TRBV7-6
clone size: NA
J gene: TRBJ2-2
D gene: NA
CDR3 protein: CASSPDYSNTGELFF
CDR3 DNA: TGTGCCAGCAGCCCAGACTATTCGAACACCGGGGAGCTGTTTTTT

V gene: TRBV20-1
clone size: NA
J gene: TRBJ2-3
D gene: NA
CDR3 protein: CSARGRGWGSTDTQYF
CDR3 DNA: TGCAGTGCTCGTGGCAGGGGCTGGGGTAGCACAGATACGCAGTATTTT

V gene: TRBV27
clone size: NA
J gene: TRBJ2-2
D gene: TRBD2
CDR3 protein: CASNLLAGGPIGELFF
CDR3 DNA: TGTGCCAGCAACCTACTAGCGGGGGGGCCGATCGGGGAGCTGTTTTTT

V gene: TRBV7-2
clone size: NA
J gene: TRBJ1-1
D gene: NA
CDR3 protein: CASSLSHLMNTEAFF
CDR3 DNA: TGTGCCAGCAGCTTATCACACCTTATGAACACTGAAGCTTTCTTT

V gene: TRBV28
clone size: few
J gene: TRBJ1-3
D gene: NA
CDR3 protein: CASSSRGSGNTIYF
CDR3 DNA: TGTGCCAGCAGCTCCCGGGGCTCTGGAAACACCATATATTTT

V gene: TRBV4-1
clone size: NA
J gene: TRBJ1-2
D gene: NA
CDR3 protein: CASSQGRDTF
CDR3 DNA: TGCGCCAGCAGCCAAGGTCGCGACACCTTC

V gene: TRBV6-5
clone size: NA
J gene: TRBJ1-2
D gene: TRBD1
CDR3 protein: CASRGTGPNYGYTF
CDR3 DNA: TGTGCCAGCAGGGGGACAGGACCGAACTATGGCTACACCTTC

V gene: TRBV19
clone size: NA
J gene: TRBJ1-5
D gene: TRBD1
CDR3 protein: CASERQGLEPQHF
CDR3 DNA: TGTGCCAGTGAACGACAGGGCTTAGAGCCCCAGCATTTT

V gene: TRBV5-6
clone size: NA
J gene: TRBJ2-5
D gene: NA
CDR3 protein: CASSRGSETQYF
CDR3 DNA: TGTGCCAGCAGTAGAGGGTCAGAGACCCAGTACTTC

V gene: TRBV7-2
clone size: NA
J gene: TRBJ2-5
D gene: TRBD2
CDR3 protein: CASSLARTSGFKTQYF
CDR3 DNA: TGTGCCAGCAGCTTAGCGAGAACTAGCGGGTTCAAGACCCAGTACTTC

V gene: TRBV5-5
clone size: NA
J gene: TRBJ1-2
D gene: TRBD1
CDR3 protein: CASSLNWDREMGYTF
CDR3 DNA: TGTGCCAGCAGCTTGAACTGGGACAGGGAGATGGGCTACACCTTC

V gene: TRBV5-1
clone size: NA
J gene: TRBJ2-5
D gene: TRBD2
CDR3 protein: CASKLGGSGLGSAETQYF
CDR3 DNA: TGCGCCAGCAAACTCGGGGGATCCGGACTAGGCAGCGCGGAGACCCAGTACTTC

V gene: TRBV7-2
clone size: NA
J gene: TRBJ2-2
D gene: NA
CDR3 protein: CASSLGSWRGSGTGELFF
CDR3 DNA: TGTGCCAGCAGCTTAGGATCTTGGCGGGGAAGTGGCACCGGGGAGCTGTTTTTT

V gene: TRBV5-6
clone size: NA
J gene: TRBJ1-5
D gene: NA
CDR3 protein: CASSDWGVGNQPQHF
CDR3 DNA: TGTGCCAGCAGCGACTGGGGGGTTGGCAATCAGCCCCAGCATTTT

V gene: TRBV5-5
clone size: NA
J gene: TRBJ2-5
D gene: TRBD2
CDR3 protein: CASSLTSGGPQETQYF
CDR3 DNA: TGTGCCAGCAGCCTAACTAGCGGGGGGCCCCAAGAGACCCAGTACTTC

V gene: TRBV4-2
clone size: NA
J gene: TRBJ2-6
D gene: NA
CDR3 protein: CASSQEGAPTVGANVLTF
CDR3 DNA: TGTGCCAGCAGCCAAGAGGGCGCCCCAACGGTGGGGGCCAACGTCCTGACTTTC

V gene: TRBV18
clone size: NA
J gene: TRBJ2-3
D gene: TRBD2
CDR3 protein: CASSPRLAGASADTQYF
CDR3 DNA: TGTGCCAGCTCACCACGGTTAGCGGGGGCCTCCGCAGATACGCAGTATTTT

V gene: TRBV7-2
clone size: NA
J gene: TRBJ2-5
D gene: TRBD1
CDR3 protein: CASSKTGGEWETQYF
CDR3 DNA: TGTGCCAGCAGCAAGACAGGGGGTGAATGGGAGACCCAGTACTTC

V gene: TRBV6-5
clone size: few
J gene: TRBJ1-6
D gene: NA
CDR3 protein: CASSYEARNSPLHF
CDR3 DNA: TGTGCCAGCAGTTACGAGGCGAGGAATTCACCCCTCCACTTT

V gene: TRBV4-2
clone size: NA
J gene: TRBJ2-4
D gene: TRBD2
CDR3 protein: CASSQEVQRGQIGSKNIQYF
CDR3 DNA: TGTGCCAGCAGCCAAGAAGTCCAGCGGGGGCAAATTGGGTCCAAAAACATTCAGTACTTC

V gene: TRBV6-4
clone size: NA
J gene: TRBJ2-3
D gene: TRBD1
CDR3 protein: CASSRTGGADTQYF
CDR3 DNA: TGTGCCAGCTCCCGGACAGGGGGAGCAGATACGCAGTATTTT

V gene: TRBV6-5
clone size: NA
J gene: TRBJ1-4
D gene: NA
CDR3 protein: CASSHRQATNEKLFF
CDR3 DNA: TGTGCCAGCAGTCACCGACAGGCAACTAATGAAAAACTGTTTTTT

V gene: TRBV5-4
clone size: NA
J gene: TRBJ1-6
D gene: TRBD1
CDR3 protein: CASSVPGQGSYNSPLHF
CDR3 DNA: TGTGCCAGCAGCGTTCCAGGACAGGGCTCCTATAATTCACCCCTCCACTTT

V gene: TRBV19
clone size: once
J gene: TRBJ1-2
D gene: TRBD1
CDR3 protein: CASSMTGGAYYGYTF
CDR3 DNA: TGTGCCAGTAGTATGACAGGGGGCGCGTACTATGGCTACACCTTC

V gene: TRBV7-2
clone size: NA
J gene: TRBJ1-1
D gene: NA
CDR3 protein: CASSLALRGSTEAFF
CDR3 DNA: TGTGCCAGCAGCTTAGCGTTGCGGGGGTCCACTGAAGCTTTCTTT

V gene: TRBV4-1
clone size: NA
J gene: TRBJ1-4
D gene: NA
CDR3 protein: CASSQAQTVEKLFF
CDR3 DNA: TGCGCCAGCAGCCAAGCGCAGACAGTAGAAAAACTGTTTTTT

V gene: TRBV25-1
clone size: NA
J gene: TRBJ2-5
D gene: NA
CDR3 protein: CASSEDWLQETQYF
CDR3 DNA: TGTGCCAGCAGTGAGGACTGGCTGCAAGAGACCCAGTACTTC

V gene: TRBV5-6
clone size: NA
J gene: TRBJ1-1
D gene: NA
CDR3 protein: CASSFATPNTEAFF
CDR3 DNA: TGTGCCAGCAGCTTTGCGACTCCCAACACTGAAGCTTTCTTT

V gene: TRBV2
clone size: NA
J gene: TRBJ2-3
D gene: NA
CDR3 protein: CASSGVLDTQYF
CDR3 DNA: TGTGCCAGCAGTGGCGTCCTGGATACGCAGTATTTT

V gene: TRBV19
clone size: NA
J gene: TRBJ1-6
D gene: NA
CDR3 protein: CASRREEGNSPLHF
CDR3 DNA: TGTGCCAGTAGGCGGGAGGAGGGTAATTCACCCCTCCACTTT

V gene: TRBV5-4
clone size: NA
J gene: TRBJ2-2
D gene: TRBD1
CDR3 protein: CASSLIGGLGELFF
CDR3 DNA: TGTGCCAGCAGCTTGATAGGGGGCCTCGGGGAGCTGTTTTTT

V gene: TRBV6-1
clone size: NA
J gene: TRBJ1-1
D gene: NA
CDR3 protein: CASSEVRVRAFF
CDR3 DNA: TGTGCCAGCAGTGAAGTCAGGGTGCGGGCTTTCTTT

V gene: TRBV3-1/TRBV3-2
clone size: NA
J gene: TRBJ2-3
D gene: NA
CDR3 protein: CASSQPGDKADTQYF
CDR3 DNA: TGTGCCAGCAGCCAACCGGGAGATAAGGCAGATACGCAGTATTTT

V gene: TRBV18
clone size: once
J gene: TRBJ2-2
D gene: TRBD1
CDR3 protein: CASSPGTGDTGELFF
CDR3 DNA: TGTGCCAGCTCACCCGGGACAGGTGACACCGGGGAGCTGTTTTTT

V gene: TRBV18
clone size: NA
J gene: TRBJ1-5
D gene: TRBD1
CDR3 protein: CASQQGANQPQHF
CDR3 DNA: TGTGCCAGCCAACAGGGGGCAAATCAGCCCCAGCATTTT

V gene: TRBV19
clone size: NA
J gene: TRBJ1-2
D gene: TRBD1
CDR3 protein: CASSVRGSGYTF
CDR3 DNA: TGTGCCAGTAGTGTCAGGGGGTCGGGCTACACCTTC

V gene: TRBV6-5
clone size: NA
J gene: TRBJ2-3
D gene: TRBD1
CDR3 protein: CASSYSTGFNSDTQYF
CDR3 DNA: TGTGCCAGCAGTTACTCGACAGGGTTTAACTCAGATACGCAGTATTTT

V gene: TRBV12-5
clone size: NA
J gene: TRBJ2-2
D gene: NA
CDR3 protein: CASGMGPDGTGELFF
CDR3 DNA: TGTGCTAGTGGTATGGGACCCGACGGGACCGGGGAGCTGTTTTTT

V gene: TRBV6-2/TRBV6-3
clone size: NA
J gene: TRBJ2-7
D gene: TRBD1
CDR3 protein: CASSYSQDRGSGEQYF
CDR3 DNA: TGTGCCAGCAGTTATTCCCAAGACAGGGGGTCTGGCGAGCAGTACTTC

V gene: TRBV5-1
clone size: NA
J gene: TRBJ2-5
D gene: TRBD2
CDR3 protein: CASSLGTGGETQYF
CDR3 DNA: TGCGCCAGCAGCTTGGGGACGGGGGGAGAGACCCAGTACTTC

V gene: TRBV7-9
clone size: NA
J gene: TRBJ2-5
D gene: TRBD2
CDR3 protein: CASSSGLAGSTETQYF
CDR3 DNA: TGTGCCAGCAGCTCAGGACTAGCGGGGAGCACGGAGACCCAGTACTTC

V gene: TRBV9
clone size: NA
J gene: TRBJ2-1
D gene: TRBD2
CDR3 protein: CASSVGPSGGLNEQFF
CDR3 DNA: TGTGCCAGCAGCGTAGGTCCTAGCGGGGGGTTGAATGAGCAGTTCTTC

V gene: TRBV6-1
clone size: NA
J gene: TRBJ1-2
D gene: NA
CDR3 protein: CASSEGRIGYGYTF
CDR3 DNA: TGTGCCAGCAGTGAAGGGAGGATAGGGTATGGCTACACCTTC

V gene: TRBV5-1
clone size: few
J gene: TRBJ1-1
D gene: TRBD1
CDR3 protein: CASSSRDRGALNTEAFF
CDR3 DNA: TGCGCCAGCAGCTCCCGCGACAGGGGGGCTTTGAACACTGAAGCTTTCTTT

V gene: TRBV5-1
clone size: NA
J gene: TRBJ2-3
D gene: NA
CDR3 protein: CASSLGASMGTDTQYF
CDR3 DNA: TGCGCCAGCAGCTTGGGGGCTAGCATGGGGACAGATACGCAGTATTTT

V gene: TRBV11-2
clone size: NA
J gene: TRBJ2-1
D gene: NA
CDR3 protein: CASSLEGAFYNEQFF
CDR3 DNA: TGTGCCAGCAGCTTAGAGGGGGCATTTTACAATGAGCAGTTCTTC

V gene: TRBV11-2
clone size: NA
J gene: TRBJ2-7
D gene: TRBD1
CDR3 protein: CASSQPGTGAYEQYF
CDR3 DNA: TGTGCCAGCAGCCAACCCGGGACAGGGGCCTACGAGCAGTACTTC

V gene: TRBV2
clone size: NA
J gene: TRBJ1-4
D gene: NA
CDR3 protein: CASSESGNEKLFF
CDR3 DNA: TGTGCCAGCAGTGAATCAGGGAATGAAAAACTGTTTTTT

V gene: TRBV3-1/TRBV3-2
clone size: NA
J gene: TRBJ2-5
D gene: TRBD2
CDR3 protein: CASSLTGTSQETQYF
CDR3 DNA: TGTGCCAGCAGCCTCACCGGGACTAGCCAAGAGACCCAGTACTTC

V gene: TRBV3-1/TRBV3-2
clone size: NA
J gene: TRBJ1-2
D gene: NA
CDR3 protein: CASSRTSGDGYTF
CDR3 DNA: TGTGCCAGCAGCCGAACATCAGGGGATGGCTACACCTTC

V gene: TRBV6-1
clone size: NA
J gene: TRBJ1-6
D gene: NA
CDR3 protein: CASSEDGGNSPLHF
CDR3 DNA: TGTGCCAGCAGCGAAGACGGGGGGAATTCACCCCTCCACTTT

V gene: TRBV5-1
clone size: NA
J gene: TRBJ2-5
D gene: TRBD2
CDR3 protein: CASSLGSGAEETQYF
CDR3 DNA: TGCGCCAGCAGCTTGGGTAGCGGGGCAGAGGAGACCCAGTACTTC

V gene: TRBV19
clone size: NA
J gene: TRBJ1-5
D gene: TRBD1
CDR3 protein: CASSSGTGDHQPQHF
CDR3 DNA: TGTGCCAGTAGTTCCGGGACAGGGGACCATCAGCCCCAGCATTTT